A selection of T cell receptor beta chains follows, all from one sample in a study of T cell changes during pregnancy in multiple sclerosis. Assay used: immunoSEQ multiplex PCR; TCRdb lists only in-frame clones, some missing. The sample contains 40,000 to 45,000 clones, 85% to 95% of which appear only once. Specimen: CD4+ T cells from peripheral blood mononuclear cells, collected in the third trimester of pregnancy. These receptors came from a female donor with multiple sclerosis, enrolled in a pregnancy study. The CDR3 runs from the conserved cysteine through the conserved F or W. Fields, in order: D gene, clone size, V gene, J gene, CDR3 protein, CDR3 DNA. The D gene is left open where the match is weak. Where a row states a size, it is once, few, many or the class of an expanded clone; other rows omit it.

d_gene: NA; abundance: NA; v_gene: TRBV14; j_gene: TRBJ1-3; CDR3aa: CASSQDFRVGNTIYF; CDR3nt: TGTGCCAGCAGCCAAGATTTTCGGGTTGGAAACACCATATATTTT
d_gene: NA; abundance: NA; v_gene: TRBV6-5; j_gene: TRBJ2-7; CDR3aa: CASRHTYEQYF; CDR3nt: TGTGCCAGCAGACACACCTACGAGCAGTACTTC
d_gene: TRBD1; abundance: once; v_gene: TRBV28; j_gene: TRBJ1-1; CDR3aa: CASSSPGQGGTEAFF; CDR3nt: TGTGCCAGCAGCAGCCCCGGACAGGGAGGGACTGAAGCTTTCTTT
d_gene: TRBD1; abundance: NA; v_gene: TRBV29-1; j_gene: TRBJ2-7; CDR3aa: CSAGQGKGYEQYF; CDR3nt: TGCAGCGCTGGACAGGGAAAAGGCTACGAGCAGTACTTC
d_gene: NA; abundance: NA; v_gene: TRBV11-2; j_gene: TRBJ2-5; CDR3aa: CASSLAGGRETQYF; CDR3nt: TGTGCCAGCAGCCTCGCCGGGGGAAGAGAGACCCAGTACTTC
d_gene: NA; abundance: NA; v_gene: TRBV2; j_gene: TRBJ1-2; CDR3aa: CASKEGNYGYTF; CDR3nt: TGTGCCAGCAAAGAGGGCAACTATGGCTACACCTTC
d_gene: NA; abundance: once; v_gene: TRBV5-6; j_gene: TRBJ2-1; CDR3aa: CASNRVSYNEQFF; CDR3nt: TGTGCCAGCAATCGGGTTTCCTACAATGAGCAGTTCTTC
d_gene: TRBD1; abundance: NA; v_gene: TRBV9; j_gene: TRBJ1-5; CDR3aa: CASSSDRGIDDQPQHF; CDR3nt: TGTGCCAGCAGCTCAGACAGGGGGATTGACGATCAGCCCCAGCATTTT
d_gene: NA; abundance: NA; v_gene: TRBV14; j_gene: TRBJ1-2; CDR3aa: CASSQVADYGYTF; CDR3nt: TGTGCCAGCAGCCAAGTGGCGGACTATGGCTACACCTTC
d_gene: NA; abundance: NA; v_gene: TRBV11-1; j_gene: TRBJ1-1; CDR3aa: CASSRTGNTEAFF; CDR3nt: TGTGCCAGCAGCCGTACAGGGAACACTGAAGCTTTCTTT
d_gene: TRBD2; abundance: NA; v_gene: TRBV7-9; j_gene: TRBJ2-3; CDR3aa: CASSRRSGRHTQYF; CDR3nt: TGTGCCAGCAGCCGTCGTAGCGGGAGACATACGCAGTATTTT
d_gene: NA; abundance: NA; v_gene: TRBV7-3; j_gene: TRBJ1-5; CDR3aa: CASSQSGQKPNQPQHF; CDR3nt: TGTGCCAGCAGCCAGTCGGGACAAAAGCCAAATCAGCCCCAGCATTTT
d_gene: TRBD2; abundance: once; v_gene: TRBV19; j_gene: TRBJ2-7; CDR3aa: CASSTAWTSIGEQYF; CDR3nt: TGTGCCAGTAGTACTGCCTGGACTAGCATTGGCGAGCAGTACTTC
d_gene: NA; abundance: NA; v_gene: TRBV5-1; j_gene: TRBJ2-2; CDR3aa: CASRGAVDTGELFF; CDR3nt: TGCGCCAGCAGGGGGGCGGTTGACACCGGGGAGCTGTTTTTT
d_gene: NA; abundance: NA; v_gene: TRBV5-6; j_gene: TRBJ2-7; CDR3aa: CASSLAYEQYF; CDR3nt: TGTGCCAGCAGCTTGGCGTACGAGCAGTACTTC
d_gene: TRBD2; abundance: once; v_gene: TRBV10-3; j_gene: TRBJ2-7; CDR3aa: CASGGLAGSSYEQYF; CDR3nt: TGTGCCAGCGGGGGACTAGCGGGTTCCTCCTACGAGCAGTACTTC
d_gene: NA; abundance: NA; v_gene: TRBV30; j_gene: TRBJ1-1; CDR3aa: CAWTRQGIVAEAFF; CDR3nt: TGTGCCTGGACTCGGCAGGGGATAGTGGCTGAAGCTTTCTTT
d_gene: TRBD1; abundance: NA; v_gene: TRBV10-3; j_gene: TRBJ1-3; CDR3aa: CAISGTGGFSGNTIYF; CDR3nt: TGTGCCATCAGTGGTACAGGGGGTTTCTCTGGAAACACCATATATTTT
d_gene: TRBD1; abundance: NA; v_gene: TRBV11-2; j_gene: TRBJ2-7; CDR3aa: CASSRQGDSYEQYF; CDR3nt: TGTGCCAGCAGCCGACAGGGGGACTCCTACGAGCAGTACTTC
d_gene: NA; abundance: NA; v_gene: TRBV6-1; j_gene: TRBJ2-1; CDR3aa: CASSEPRGSGRSYNEQFF; CDR3nt: TGTGCCAGCAGCGAACCCCGAGGTAGCGGCCGATCCTACAATGAGCAGTTCTTC
d_gene: NA; abundance: NA; v_gene: TRBV19; j_gene: TRBJ1-1; CDR3aa: CASSSTGSKRGAFF; CDR3nt: TGTGCCAGTAGCTCCACCGGGTCCAAACGTGGGGCTTTCTTT
d_gene: TRBD2; abundance: NA; v_gene: TRBV29-1; j_gene: TRBJ2-5; CDR3aa: CSVTLGGRETQYF; CDR3nt: TGCAGCGTCACTCTTGGCGGGAGAGAGACCCAGTACTTC
d_gene: TRBD2; abundance: once; v_gene: TRBV19; j_gene: TRBJ2-3; CDR3aa: CASMGTSGQSTDTQYF; CDR3nt: TGTGCCAGTATGGGGACTAGCGGTCAAAGCACAGATACGCAGTATTTT
d_gene: NA; abundance: NA; v_gene: TRBV19; j_gene: TRBJ1-5; CDR3aa: CASSRDFNQPQHF; CDR3nt: TGTGCCAGTAGTCGGGATTTCAATCAGCCCCAGCATTTT
d_gene: NA; abundance: NA; v_gene: TRBV9; j_gene: TRBJ1-3; CDR3aa: CASSVDGGHGNTIYF; CDR3nt: TGTGCCAGCAGCGTAGACGGGGGGCACGGAAACACCATATATTTT
d_gene: TRBD2; abundance: few; v_gene: TRBV2; j_gene: TRBJ2-2; CDR3aa: CASRRGGTSRTGELFF; CDR3nt: TGTGCCAGCAGGAGGGGGGGGACTAGCCGAACCGGGGAGCTGTTTTTT
d_gene: NA; abundance: NA; v_gene: TRBV12-2; j_gene: TRBJ1-2; CDR3aa: CASRLEPVRDSSLYGYTF; CDR3nt: TGTGCAAGTCGCTTAGAACCAGTACGGGACAGCTCTTTATATGGCTACACCTTC
d_gene: NA; abundance: NA; v_gene: TRBV29-1; j_gene: TRBJ2-5; CDR3aa: CSVERQQETQYF; CDR3nt: TGCAGCGTTGAGCGACAGCAAGAGACCCAGTACTTC
d_gene: NA; abundance: NA; v_gene: TRBV7-9; j_gene: TRBJ2-7; CDR3aa: CASSLGQPAYEQYF; CDR3nt: TGTGCCAGCAGCTTAGGACAGCCCGCCTACGAGCAGTACTTC
d_gene: NA; abundance: NA; v_gene: TRBV7-9; j_gene: TRBJ2-7; CDR3aa: CASSLASGATYEQYF; CDR3nt: TGTGCCAGCAGCTTAGCCAGCGGAGCGACCTACGAGCAGTACTTC
d_gene: NA; abundance: NA; v_gene: TRBV5-4; j_gene: TRBJ2-7; CDR3aa: CASSLEASDTYEQYF; CDR3nt: TGTGCCAGCAGCTTGGAGGCTAGCGACACCTACGAGCAGTACTTC
d_gene: TRBD2; abundance: NA; v_gene: TRBV27; j_gene: TRBJ2-5; CDR3aa: CASSVAGTRALETQYF; CDR3nt: TGTGCCAGCAGTGTAGCCGGGACTAGAGCGTTAGAGACCCAGTACTTC
d_gene: NA; abundance: NA; v_gene: TRBV27; j_gene: TRBJ2-6; CDR3aa: CASSLSRSGANVLTF; CDR3nt: TGTGCCAGCAGTTTATCTCGTTCTGGGGCCAACGTCCTGACTTTC
d_gene: TRBD1; abundance: NA; v_gene: TRBV6-1; j_gene: TRBJ1-4; CDR3aa: CASSEGGQGRAEKLFF; CDR3nt: TGTGCCAGCAGTGAAGGTGGACAGGGGAGGGCTGAAAAACTGTTTTTT
d_gene: NA; abundance: NA; v_gene: TRBV29-1; j_gene: TRBJ2-7; CDR3aa: CSVETGLEQYF; CDR3nt: TGCAGCGTTGAAACGGGGTTGGAGCAGTACTTC
d_gene: TRBD2; abundance: NA; v_gene: TRBV11-2; j_gene: TRBJ2-2; CDR3aa: CASSLGRTSGSTGELFF; CDR3nt: TGTGCCAGCAGCTTAGGACGAACTAGCGGGAGTACCGGGGAGCTGTTTTTT
d_gene: TRBD1; abundance: NA; v_gene: TRBV5-1; j_gene: TRBJ2-3; CDR3aa: CASSLEGATTQYF; CDR3nt: TGCGCCAGCAGCTTGGAGGGGGCAACTACGCAGTATTTT
d_gene: TRBD1; abundance: NA; v_gene: TRBV23-1; j_gene: TRBJ2-5; CDR3aa: CASMPGGCETQYF; CDR3nt: TGCGCCAGCATGCCAGGGGGCTGTGAGACCCAGTACTTC
d_gene: NA; abundance: NA; v_gene: TRBV6-4; j_gene: TRBJ2-7; CDR3aa: CASSETGGHEQYF; CDR3nt: TGTGCCAGCAGTGAGACAGGTGGACACGAGCAGTACTTC
d_gene: TRBD2; abundance: NA; v_gene: TRBV7-2; j_gene: TRBJ2-7; CDR3aa: CASSRRTSGSPYEQYF; CDR3nt: TGTGCCAGCAGCCGACGGACTAGCGGGAGTCCCTACGAGCAGTACTTC
d_gene: NA; abundance: few; v_gene: TRBV28; j_gene: TRBJ2-7; CDR3aa: CASNPTGYYEQYF; CDR3nt: TGTGCCAGCAATCCTACAGGATACTACGAGCAGTACTTC
d_gene: TRBD2; abundance: NA; v_gene: TRBV28; j_gene: TRBJ2-1; CDR3aa: CASTSSGEPNSYNEQFF; CDR3nt: TGTGCCAGCACCTCTAGCGGGGAACCAAACTCCTACAATGAGCAGTTCTTC
d_gene: NA; abundance: NA; v_gene: TRBV6-6; j_gene: TRBJ2-7; CDR3aa: CASSSQPDYYEQYF; CDR3nt: TGTGCCAGCAGCTCCCAGCCGGACTACTACGAGCAGTACTTC
d_gene: NA; abundance: NA; v_gene: TRBV6-5; j_gene: TRBJ2-5; CDR3aa: CASSPRYQETQYF; CDR3nt: TGTGCCAGCAGTCCACGGTACCAAGAGACCCAGTACTTC
d_gene: NA; abundance: NA; v_gene: TRBV6-6; j_gene: TRBJ1-2; CDR3aa: CASSYALTDYGYTF; CDR3nt: TGTGCCAGCAGTTACGCCCTGACAGATTATGGCTACACCTTC
d_gene: NA; abundance: NA; v_gene: TRBV7-6; j_gene: TRBJ2-2; CDR3aa: CASSPSTFTYTGELFF; CDR3nt: TGTGCCAGCAGCCCGTCAACATTTACCTACACCGGGGAGCTGTTTTTT
d_gene: NA; abundance: few; v_gene: TRBV18; j_gene: TRBJ1-2; CDR3aa: CASSSQTGTGYTF; CDR3nt: TGTGCCAGCTCATCGCAAACAGGGACTGGCTACACCTTC
d_gene: NA; abundance: NA; v_gene: TRBV5-1; j_gene: TRBJ2-7; CDR3aa: CASSTTGPGEPYEQYF; CDR3nt: TGCGCCAGCAGCACGACAGGCCCTGGGGAACCCTACGAGCAGTACTTC
d_gene: TRBD2; abundance: NA; v_gene: TRBV6-6; j_gene: TRBJ2-5; CDR3aa: CASSLTSGDQETQYF; CDR3nt: TGTGCCAGCAGTTTGACTAGCGGGGACCAAGAGACCCAGTACTTC
d_gene: NA; abundance: NA; v_gene: TRBV7-9; j_gene: TRBJ1-2; CDR3aa: CASSLALNYGYTF; CDR3nt: TGTGCCAGCAGCTTAGCCCTTAACTATGGCTACACCTTC
d_gene: NA; abundance: NA; v_gene: TRBV7-2; j_gene: TRBJ1-1; CDR3aa: CASSLAPGMGGKAFF; CDR3nt: TGTGCCAGCAGCTTAGCCCCGGGGATGGGAGGAAAAGCTTTCTTT
d_gene: TRBD1; abundance: NA; v_gene: TRBV30; j_gene: TRBJ1-4; CDR3aa: CAWTTGPGEKLFF; CDR3nt: TGTGCCTGGACGACAGGGCCGGGTGAAAAACTGTTTTTT
d_gene: NA; abundance: NA; v_gene: TRBV5-1; j_gene: TRBJ2-1; CDR3aa: CASSYYPGARNEQFF; CDR3nt: TGCGCCAGCAGCTACTACCCGGGAGCCCGGAATGAGCAGTTCTTC
d_gene: NA; abundance: NA; v_gene: TRBV19; j_gene: TRBJ1-5; CDR3aa: CASTTQHLGGGYSNQPQHF; CDR3nt: TGTGCCAGTACAACCCAGCACCTGGGTGGGGGGTATAGCAATCAGCCCCAGCATTTT